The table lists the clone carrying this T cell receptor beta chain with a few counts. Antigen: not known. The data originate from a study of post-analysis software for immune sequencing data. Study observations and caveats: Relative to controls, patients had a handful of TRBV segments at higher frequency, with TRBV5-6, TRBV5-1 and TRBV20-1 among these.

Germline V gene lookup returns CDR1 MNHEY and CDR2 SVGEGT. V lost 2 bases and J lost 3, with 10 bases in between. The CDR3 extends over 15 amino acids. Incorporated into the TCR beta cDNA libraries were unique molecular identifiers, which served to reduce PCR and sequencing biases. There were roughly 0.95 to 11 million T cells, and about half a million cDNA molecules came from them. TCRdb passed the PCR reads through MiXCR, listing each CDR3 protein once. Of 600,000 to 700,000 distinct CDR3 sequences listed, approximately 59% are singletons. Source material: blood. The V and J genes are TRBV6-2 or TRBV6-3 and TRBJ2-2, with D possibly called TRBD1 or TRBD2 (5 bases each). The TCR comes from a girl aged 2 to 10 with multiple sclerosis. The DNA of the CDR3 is TGTGCCAGCAGTTACAGTGAGGGGTACACCGGGGAGCTGTTTTTT. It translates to CASSYSEGYTGELFF.